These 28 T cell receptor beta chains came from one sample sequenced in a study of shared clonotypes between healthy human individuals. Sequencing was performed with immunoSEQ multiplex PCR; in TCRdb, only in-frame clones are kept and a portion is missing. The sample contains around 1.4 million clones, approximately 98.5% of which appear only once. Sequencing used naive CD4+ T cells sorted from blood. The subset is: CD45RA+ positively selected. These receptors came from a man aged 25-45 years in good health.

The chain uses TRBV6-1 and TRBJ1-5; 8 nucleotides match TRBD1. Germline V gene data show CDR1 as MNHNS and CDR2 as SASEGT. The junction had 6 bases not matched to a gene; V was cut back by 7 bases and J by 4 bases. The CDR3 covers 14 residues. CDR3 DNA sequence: TGTGCCAGCAAGGACAGGGCCTTTAATCAGCCCCAGCATTTT. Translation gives CASKDRAFNQPQHF.

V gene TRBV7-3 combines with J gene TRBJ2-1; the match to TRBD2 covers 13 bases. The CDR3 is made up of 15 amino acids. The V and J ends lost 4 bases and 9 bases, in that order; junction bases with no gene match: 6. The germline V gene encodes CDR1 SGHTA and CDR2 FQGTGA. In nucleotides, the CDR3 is TGTGCCAGCAGCTCGGGACTAGCGGGATTTAGTGAGCAGTTCTTC. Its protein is CASSSGLAGFSEQFF.

In nucleotides, the CDR3 is TGTGCCAGCACTGAGATGGGACAGTCGAAGGGGAATGAGCAGTTCTTC. It is translated as CASTEMGQSKGNEQFF. This chain connects TRBV6-1 to TRBJ2-1, with 7 bases lining up with TRBD1. The CDR3 consists of 16 residues. Germline values: CDR1 MNHNS, CDR2 SASEGT. Unmatched junction bases numbered 16, after V lost 7 bases and J lost 7 bases.

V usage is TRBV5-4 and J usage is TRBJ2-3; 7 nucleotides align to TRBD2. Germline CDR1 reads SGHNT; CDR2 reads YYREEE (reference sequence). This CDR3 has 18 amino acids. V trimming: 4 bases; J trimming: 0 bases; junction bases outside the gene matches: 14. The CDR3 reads CASSRVLGAGVSTDTQYF. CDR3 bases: TGTGCCAGCAGCCGAGTACTAGGGGCGGGGGTTAGCACAGATACGCAGTATTTT.

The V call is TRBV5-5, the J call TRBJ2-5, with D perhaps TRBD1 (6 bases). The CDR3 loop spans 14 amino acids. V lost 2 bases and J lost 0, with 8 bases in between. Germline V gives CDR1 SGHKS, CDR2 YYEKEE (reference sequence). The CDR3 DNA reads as TGTGCCAGCAGCTTCGGACAGAACCAAGAGACCCAGTACTTC. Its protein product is CASSFGQNQETQYF. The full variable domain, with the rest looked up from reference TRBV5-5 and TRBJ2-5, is DAGVTQSPTHLIKTRGQQVTLRCSPISGHKSVSWYQQVLGQGPQFIFQYYEKEERGRGNFPDRFSARQFPNYSSELNVNALLLGDSALYLCASSFGQNQETQYFGPGTRLLVL.

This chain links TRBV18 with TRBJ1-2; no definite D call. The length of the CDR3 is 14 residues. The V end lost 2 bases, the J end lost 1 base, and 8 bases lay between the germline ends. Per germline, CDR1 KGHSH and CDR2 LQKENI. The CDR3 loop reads CASSPGKDNYGYTF. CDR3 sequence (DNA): TGTGCCAGCTCACCAGGAAAGGATAACTATGGCTACACCTTC. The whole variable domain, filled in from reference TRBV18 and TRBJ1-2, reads NAGVMQNPRHLVRRRGQEARLRCSPMKGHSHVYWYRQLPEEGLKFMVYLQKENIIDESGMPKERFSAEFPKEGPSILRIQQVVRGDSAAYFCASSPGKDNYGYTFGSGTRLTVV.

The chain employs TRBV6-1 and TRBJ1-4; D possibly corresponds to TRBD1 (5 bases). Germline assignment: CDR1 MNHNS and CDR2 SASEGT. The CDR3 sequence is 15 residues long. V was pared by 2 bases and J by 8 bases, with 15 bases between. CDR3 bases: TGTGCCAGCAGTGAACCGGGACGGGTGGACGAAAAACTGTTTTTT. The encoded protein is CASSEPGRVDEKLFF.

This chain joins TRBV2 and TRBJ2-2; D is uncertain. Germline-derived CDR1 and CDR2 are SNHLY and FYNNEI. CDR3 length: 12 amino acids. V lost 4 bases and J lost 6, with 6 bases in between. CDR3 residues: CASSADPGELFF. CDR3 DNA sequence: TGTGCCAGCAGTGCCGACCCCGGGGAGCTGTTTTTT. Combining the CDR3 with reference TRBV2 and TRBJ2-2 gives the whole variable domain EPEVTQTPSHQVTQMGQEVILRCVPISNHLYFYWYRQILGQKVEFLVSFYNNEISEKSEIFDDQFSVERPDGSNFTLKIRSTKLEDSAMYFCASSADPGELFFGEGSRLTVL.

This CDR3 is CASSLPISGSSSYEQYF. The CDR3 DNA follows: TGTGCCAGCAGCTTACCCATTAGCGGGTCCAGCTCCTACGAGCAGTACTTC. The rearrangement uses TRBV11-1 and TRBJ2-7, with TRBD2 identical over 7 bases. The CDR3 totals 17 residues. V was clipped by 2 bases and J by 0 bases; unmatched bases: 10. Germline CDR1 SGHAT, CDR2 FQDESV (reference sequence).

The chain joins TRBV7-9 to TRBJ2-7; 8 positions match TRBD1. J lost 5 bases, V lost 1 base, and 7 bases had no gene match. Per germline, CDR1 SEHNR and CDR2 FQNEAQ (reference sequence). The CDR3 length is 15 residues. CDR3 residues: CASSLVDRGKDEQYF. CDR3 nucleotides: TGTGCCAGCAGCTTAGTAGACAGGGGAAAGGACGAGCAGTACTTC.

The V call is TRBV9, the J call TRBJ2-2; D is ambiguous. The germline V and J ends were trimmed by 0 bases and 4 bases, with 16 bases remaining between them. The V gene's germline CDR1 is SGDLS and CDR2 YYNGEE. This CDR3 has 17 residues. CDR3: CASSVDIGRKGTGELFF. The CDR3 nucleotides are TGTGCCAGCAGCGTAGATATAGGGCGGAAGGGCACCGGGGAGCTGTTTTTT.

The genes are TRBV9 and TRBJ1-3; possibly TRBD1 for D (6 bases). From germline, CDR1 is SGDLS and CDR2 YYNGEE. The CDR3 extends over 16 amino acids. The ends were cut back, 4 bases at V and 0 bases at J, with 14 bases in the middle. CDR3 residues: CASSLTGTPSGNTIYF. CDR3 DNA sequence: TGTGCCAGCAGCCTTACAGGGACCCCCTCTGGAAACACCATATATTTT.

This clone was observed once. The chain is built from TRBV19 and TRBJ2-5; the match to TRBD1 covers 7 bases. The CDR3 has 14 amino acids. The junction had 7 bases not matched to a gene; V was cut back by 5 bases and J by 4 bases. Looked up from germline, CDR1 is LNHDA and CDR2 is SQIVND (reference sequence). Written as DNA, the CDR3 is TGTGCCAGTAGTTCACAGACAGGGTCAGAGACCCAGTACTTC. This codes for CASSSQTGSETQYF.

CDR3 nucleotides: TGTGCCAGCAGCTTTAGGACCCCTTTACTAGCGGGAAGGTGGGAGACCCAGTACTTC. Its translation is CASSFRTPLLAGRWETQYF. The chain combines TRBV7-9 with TRBJ2-5, with TRBD2 matching 10 bases. Germline V gives CDR1 SEHNR, CDR2 FQNEAQ (reference sequence). This CDR3 region has 19 residues. Trimming at V came to 3 bases and at J to 5 bases, leaving 18 bases not matched to a gene.

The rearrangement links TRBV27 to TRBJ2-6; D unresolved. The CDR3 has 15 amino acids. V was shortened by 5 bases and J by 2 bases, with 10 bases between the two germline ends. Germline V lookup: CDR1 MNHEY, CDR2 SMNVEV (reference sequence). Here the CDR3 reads CASSIRAAGANVLTF. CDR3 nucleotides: TGTGCCAGCAGTATCCGGGCCGCTGGGGCCAACGTCCTGACTTTC.

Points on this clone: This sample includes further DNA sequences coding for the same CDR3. The CDR3 DNA reads as TGTGCCAGCAGTTTTAGCAATCAGCCCCAGCATTTT. The encoded protein is CASSFSNQPQHF. The chain combines TRBV25-1 with TRBJ1-5; D gene ambiguous. The V gene lost 5 bases and the J gene lost 0 bases, with 2 bases spanning the gap. Germline V CDR1 and CDR2: MGHDK, SYGVNS. The CDR3 loop spans 12 amino acids.

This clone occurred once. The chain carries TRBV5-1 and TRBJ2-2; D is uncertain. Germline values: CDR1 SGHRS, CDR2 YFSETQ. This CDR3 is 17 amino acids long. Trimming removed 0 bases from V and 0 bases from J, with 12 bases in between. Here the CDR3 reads CASSLAKVGPNTGELFF. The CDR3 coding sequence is TGCGCCAGCAGCTTGGCCAAAGTCGGTCCGAACACCGGGGAGCTGTTTTTT. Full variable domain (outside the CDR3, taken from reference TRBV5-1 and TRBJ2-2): KAGVTQTPRYLIKTRGQQVTLSCSPISGHRSVSWYQQTPGQGLQFLFEYFSETQRNKGNFPGRFSGRQFSNSRSEMNVSTLELGDSALYLCASSLAKVGPNTGELFFGEGSRLTVL.

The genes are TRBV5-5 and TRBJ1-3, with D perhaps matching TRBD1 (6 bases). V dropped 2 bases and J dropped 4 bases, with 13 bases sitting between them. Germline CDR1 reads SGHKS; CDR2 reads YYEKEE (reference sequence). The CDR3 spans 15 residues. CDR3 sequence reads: CASSFGGGSGNTIYF. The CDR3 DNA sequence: TGTGCCAGCAGCTTTGGTGGGGGCTCGGGAAACACCATATATTTT.

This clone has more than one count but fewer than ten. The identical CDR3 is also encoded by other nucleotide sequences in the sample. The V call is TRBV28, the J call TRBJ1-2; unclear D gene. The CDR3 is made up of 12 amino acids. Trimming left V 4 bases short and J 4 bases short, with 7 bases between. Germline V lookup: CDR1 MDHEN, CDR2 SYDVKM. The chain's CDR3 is CASSWVGYGYTF. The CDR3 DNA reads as TGTGCCAGCAGTTGGGTAGGCTATGGCTACACCTTC.

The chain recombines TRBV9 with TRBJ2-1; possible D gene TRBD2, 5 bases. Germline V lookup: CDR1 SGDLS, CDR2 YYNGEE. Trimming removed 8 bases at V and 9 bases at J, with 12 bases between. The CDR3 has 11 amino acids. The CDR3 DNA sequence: TGTGCCAGTAACCCCGGAGGTGAGCAGTTCTTC. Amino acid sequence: CASNPGGEQFF. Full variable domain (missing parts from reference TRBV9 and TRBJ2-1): DSGVTQTPKHLITATGQRVTLRCSPRSGDLSVYWYQQSLDQGLQFLIQYYNGEERAKGNILERFSAQQFPDLHSELNLSSLELGDSALYFCASNPGGEQFFGPGTRLTVL.

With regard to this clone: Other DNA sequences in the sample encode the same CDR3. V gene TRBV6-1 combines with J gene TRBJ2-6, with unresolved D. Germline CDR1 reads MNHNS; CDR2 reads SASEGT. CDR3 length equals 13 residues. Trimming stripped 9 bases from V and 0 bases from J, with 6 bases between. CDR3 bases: TGTGCCAGTTCTAGCTCTGGGGCCAACGTCCTGACTTTC. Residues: CASSSSGANVLTF.

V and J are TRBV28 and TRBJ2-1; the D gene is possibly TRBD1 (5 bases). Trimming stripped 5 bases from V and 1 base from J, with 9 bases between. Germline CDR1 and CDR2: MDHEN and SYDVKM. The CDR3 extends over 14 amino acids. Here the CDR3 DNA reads TGTGCCAGCAGTCAGGGTCTATCCTACAATGAGCAGTTCTTC. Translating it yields CASSQGLSYNEQFF. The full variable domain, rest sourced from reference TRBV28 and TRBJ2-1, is DVKVTQSSRYLVKRTGEKVFLECVQDMDHENMFWYRQDPGLGLRLIYFSYDVKMKEKGDIPEGYSVSREKKERFSLILESASTNQTSMYLCASSQGLSYNEQFFGPGTRLTVL.

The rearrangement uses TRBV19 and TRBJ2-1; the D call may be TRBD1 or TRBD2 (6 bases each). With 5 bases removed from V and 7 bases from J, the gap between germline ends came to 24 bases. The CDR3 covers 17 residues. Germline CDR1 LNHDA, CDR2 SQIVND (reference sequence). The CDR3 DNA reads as TGTGCCAGTAGTTTGTTCGGGGGACAACATATTAGGAATGAGCAGTTCTTC. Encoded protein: CASSLFGGQHIRNEQFF. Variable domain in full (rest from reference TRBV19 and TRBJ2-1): DGGITQSPKYLFRKEGQNVTLSCEQNLNHDAMYWYRQDPGQGLRLIYYSQIVNDFQKGDIAEGYSVSREKKESFPLTVTSAQKNPTAFYLCASSLFGGQHIRNEQFFGPGTRLTVL.

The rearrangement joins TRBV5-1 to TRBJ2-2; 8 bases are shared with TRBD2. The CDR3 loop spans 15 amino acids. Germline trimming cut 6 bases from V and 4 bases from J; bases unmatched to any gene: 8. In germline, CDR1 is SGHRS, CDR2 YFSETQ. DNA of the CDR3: TGCGCCAGCACCTGGAGCGGGAGTAGCACCGGGGAGCTGTTTTTT. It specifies CASTWSGSSTGELFF.

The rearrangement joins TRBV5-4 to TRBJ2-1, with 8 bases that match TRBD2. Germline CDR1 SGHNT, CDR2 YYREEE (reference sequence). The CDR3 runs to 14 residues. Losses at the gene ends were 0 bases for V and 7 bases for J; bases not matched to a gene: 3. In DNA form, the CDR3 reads TGTGCCAGCAGCTTGGGACTAGCGAGGAATGAGCAGTTCTTC. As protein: CASSLGLARNEQFF.

The DNA of the CDR3 is TGCGCCAGCAGACAACTAGCGAGTAGCTCCTACGAGCAGTACTTC. It yields the protein CASRQLASSSYEQYF. The chain links TRBV5-1 to TRBJ2-7; 7 nucleotides agree with TRBD2. This CDR3 region has 15 residues. V trimming: 5 bases; J trimming: 0 bases; junction bases outside the gene matches: 8. Germline V gene lookup returns CDR1 SGHRS and CDR2 YFSETQ. Filled out from reference TRBV5-1 and TRBJ2-7, the complete variable domain reads KAGVTQTPRYLIKTRGQQVTLSCSPISGHRSVSWYQQTPGQGLQFLFEYFSETQRNKGNFPGRFSGRQFSNSRSEMNVSTLELGDSALYLCASRQLASSSYEQYFGPGTRLTVT.

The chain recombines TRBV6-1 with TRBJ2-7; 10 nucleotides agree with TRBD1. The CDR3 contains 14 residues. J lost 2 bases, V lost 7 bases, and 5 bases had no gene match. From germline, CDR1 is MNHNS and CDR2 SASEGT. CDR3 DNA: TGTGCCAGCATCTTAGACAGGGGGCCCTACGAGCAGTACTTC. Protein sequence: CASILDRGPYEQYF.

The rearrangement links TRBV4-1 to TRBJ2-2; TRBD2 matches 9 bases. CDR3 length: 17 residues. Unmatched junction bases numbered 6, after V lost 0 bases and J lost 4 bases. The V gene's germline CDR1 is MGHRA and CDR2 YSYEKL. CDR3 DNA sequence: TGCGCCAGCAGCCAAGAGTCCCTAGCGGGAATCACCGGGGAGCTGTTTTTT. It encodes CASSQESLAGITGELFF.